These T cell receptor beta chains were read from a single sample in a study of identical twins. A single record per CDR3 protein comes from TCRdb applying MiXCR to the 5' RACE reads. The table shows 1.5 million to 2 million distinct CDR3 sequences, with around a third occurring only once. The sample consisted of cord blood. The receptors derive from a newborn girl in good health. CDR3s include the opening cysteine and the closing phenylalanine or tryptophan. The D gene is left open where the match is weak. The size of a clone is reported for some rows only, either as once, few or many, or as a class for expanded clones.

TGTGCCAGCAGCCAGGTATCCGGGGATGGCTACACCTTC,CASSQVSGDGYTF,TRBV4-2,NA,TRBJ1-2,many
TGTGCCAGCAGTGAACGGGTCAATCAGCCCCAGCATTTT,CASSERVNQPQHF,TRBV25-1,NA,TRBJ1-5,few
TGTGCCAGCAGCTTAAAATGGGTGAACACTGAAGCTTTCTTT,CASSLKWVNTEAFF,TRBV7-2,NA,TRBJ1-1,few
TGCGCCAGCAGCTTCCGGGACAGGATCTACGAGCGGTACTTC,CASSFRDRIYERYF,TRBV5-1,TRBD1,TRBJ2-7,NA
TGTGCCAGCAGTTTATTTTGGCAGCCCCAGCATTTT,CASSLFWQPQHF,TRBV28,NA,TRBJ1-5,NA
TGTGCCAGCAGCTTAGAGGCTAGCGGGAGGAGCACAGATACGCAGTATTTT,CASSLEASGRSTDTQYF,TRBV11-2,TRBD2,TRBJ2-3,NA
TGTGCCAGCAGTTTAGGCTTGGAGCAAGGGAGCACTGAAGCTTTCTTT,CASSLGLEQGSTEAFF,TRBV12-3/TRBV12-4,NA,TRBJ1-1,NA
TGTGCCAGCAGTGAAGGGAGGGAGGGGTACTATGGCTACACCTTC,CASSEGREGYYGYTF,TRBV6-1,NA,TRBJ1-2,NA
TGCGCCAGCAGCCAGGGACTAGCGGGGAGGTACAATGAGCAGTTCTTC,CASSQGLAGRYNEQFF,TRBV4-1,TRBD2,TRBJ2-1,many
TGCGCCAGCAGCGCCGACAGGGGGGGAAGTTTTAACACTGAAGCTTTCTTT,CASSADRGGSFNTEAFF,TRBV5-1,TRBD1,TRBJ1-1,NA
TGCAGTGCGACCGGGGCAGCCAAAAACATTCAGTACTTC,CSATGAAKNIQYF,TRBV20-1,NA,TRBJ2-4,NA
TGCGCCAGCAGCTTGGGGGTCGTTAATGAAAAACTGTTTTTT,CASSLGVVNEKLFF,TRBV5-1,NA,TRBJ1-4,NA
TGTGCCAGCAGTCCCCCGGACGGTTATGGCTACACCTTC,CASSPPDGYGYTF,TRBV28,NA,TRBJ1-2,few
TGTGCCAGCAGCCAAGCAGACGACCGGGACAGGGGCTACACCTTC,CASSQADDRDRGYTF,TRBV4-2,TRBD1,TRBJ1-2,NA
TGTGCCAGCAGTTACTCGCCTTCCGAGCAGTACTTC,CASSYSPSEQYF,TRBV6-5,NA,TRBJ2-7,NA
TGTGCCAGCAGTGGAGCGCTTCAGGCGCCCTACGAGCAGTACTTC,CASSGALQAPYEQYF,TRBV2,NA,TRBJ2-7,many
TGTGCCAGCACCGAAGCGGGGAGTTTAGGGGAGCAGTACTTC,CASTEAGSLGEQYF,TRBV6-6,TRBD2,TRBJ2-7,few
TGTGCCAGCAGCGTCGAGGGGCCGAATGAGCAGTTCTTC,CASSVEGPNEQFF,TRBV25-1,NA,TRBJ2-1,NA
TGTGCCAGCAGCCAACTGACGACCCAGTACTTC,CASSQLTTQYF,TRBV3-1,NA,TRBJ2-5,few
TGCGCCAGCAGCCAAGTACGGGCGGCAGGAAACACCATATATTTT,CASSQVRAAGNTIYF,TRBV4-1,NA,TRBJ1-3,once
TGTGCCAGCAGCCGAGGCGTAATCTACGAGCAGTACTTC,CASSRGVIYEQYF,TRBV12-3/TRBV12-4,NA,TRBJ2-7,few
TGTGCCAGCAGCCGTACACTAAACATTCAGTACTTC,CASSRTLNIQYF,TRBV7-2,NA,TRBJ2-4,many
TGTGCCAGCAGTAGACGGGGCATAGATACGCAGTATTTT,CASSRRGIDTQYF,TRBV28,NA,TRBJ2-3,NA
TGTGCCACCAGTGATAAAGGAACGGCTAGCGGGGCGAGCACAGATACGCAGTATTTT,CATSDKGTASGASTDTQYF,TRBV24-1,TRBD2,TRBJ2-3,NA
TGTGCCACCAGTGACCTTGACAGCTCTGGGGCCAACGTCCTGACTTTC,CATSDLDSSGANVLTF,TRBV24-1,NA,TRBJ2-6,few
TGTGCCAGCAGTGAATGGTGGGGATTCCTCACAGATACGCAGTATTTT,CASSEWWGFLTDTQYF,TRBV6-1,NA,TRBJ2-3,NA
TGTGCCAGCACCTCCGGGACACCTAAACTGAACACTGAAGCTTTCTTT,CASTSGTPKLNTEAFF,TRBV28,NA,TRBJ1-1,few
TGTGCCAGCCGCTCCACTAGCGGGGGGAAAAAAAACATTCAGTACTTC,CASRSTSGGKKNIQYF,TRBV3-1,TRBD2,TRBJ2-4,NA
TGTGCCAGCAGTGAAGTGGACTACGTTAAGATGAATGAGCAGTTCTTC,CASSEVDYVKMNEQFF,TRBV6-1,NA,TRBJ2-1,NA
TGTGCCATCATGGCGAGGGGCCTCCCTAACACAGATACGCAGTATTTT,CAIMARGLPNTDTQYF,TRBV10-3,NA,TRBJ2-3,NA
TGTGCCAGCAGAGGTCGTGGGGACAGGGTGATCTATAGCAATCAGCCCCAGCATTTT,CASRGRGDRVIYSNQPQHF,TRBV27,TRBD1,TRBJ1-5,few
TGTGCCAGCAGCTTTAGCGGGGGGGCGGCCAATGAGCAGTTCTTC,CASSFSGGAANEQFF,TRBV7-2,TRBD2,TRBJ2-1,NA
TGCGCCAGCAGTGAGTCAGGCAGGGGGCCGTACAATGAGCAGTTCTTC,CASSESGRGPYNEQFF,TRBV10-2,TRBD1,TRBJ2-1,NA
TGTGCCAGCAGTCTCTGGGACAGGGCCGACTACGAGCAGTACTTC,CASSLWDRADYEQYF,TRBV12-3/TRBV12-4,TRBD1,TRBJ2-7,NA
TGCAGCGCTGGTTTTGACTACAATGAGCAGTTCTTC,CSAGFDYNEQFF,TRBV29-1,NA,TRBJ2-1,NA
TGTGCCAGCAGCTTAGTCCGGACACCTGAAGCTTTCTTT,CASSLVRTPEAFF,TRBV7-9,NA,TRBJ1-1,NA